Listed below are T cell receptor beta chains from one sample, sequenced in a study of CD8+ T cells in alopecia areata. Sequenced by immunoSEQ multiplex PCR; TCRdb stores in-frame clones only, minus some. The repertoire holds more than 200,000 clones, about 40% seen once, with about 2.4% in the top ten. The source material was CD4+ T cells sorted from blood, sampled around week 36, from a patient treated with tofacitinib. These receptors were obtained from a human donor with alopecia areata. The CDR3 runs from the conserved cysteine through the conserved F or W. Fields, in order: J gene, D gene, clone size, V gene, CDR3 protein, CDR3 DNA. A D gene is named only where the DNA matches it firmly. Expanded clones get a size class; other rows say once, few or many, or leave the size out.

TRBJ2-7 | NA | NA | TRBV11-2 | CASSLGAGRELYEQYF | TGTGCCAGCAGCTTAGGGGCCGGCAGGGAACTCTACGAGCAGTACTTC
TRBJ2-7 | NA | NA | TRBV19 | CASRGTVFHEQYF | TGTGCCAGTAGAGGGACTGTTTTCCACGAGCAGTACTTC
TRBJ2-7 | TRBD2 | NA | TRBV19 | CATSLAGANEQYF | TGTGCCACTTCACTAGCGGGAGCTAACGAGCAGTACTTC
TRBJ2-1 | NA | NA | TRBV2 | CASIGEAGEQFF | TGTGCCAGCATAGGAGAAGCAGGCGAGCAGTTCTTC
TRBJ2-7 | NA | NA | TRBV5-1 | CASSLSPGSYEQYF | TGCGCCAGCAGCTTGAGCCCAGGGAGCTACGAGCAGTACTTC
TRBJ1-2 | NA | NA | TRBV27 | CASSPSGGSYTF | TGTGCCAGCAGCCCAAGCGGGGGGAGCTACACCTTC
TRBJ1-1 | TRBD1 | NA | TRBV2 | CASRGTGNTEAFF | TGTGCCAGCAGGGGGACAGGGAACACTGAAGCTTTCTTT
TRBJ2-5 | NA | NA | TRBV27 | CASSHLGETQYF | TGTGCCAGCAGTCACCTGGGGGAGACCCAGTACTTC
TRBJ2-3 | TRBD2 | NA | TRBV2 | CASSEVTSGSRTDTQYF | TGTGCCAGCAGTGAAGTTACTAGCGGGAGTCGCACAGATACGCAGTATTTT
TRBJ2-4 | NA | few | TRBV6-1 | CASRLPQGINIQYF | TGTGCCAGCCGACTACCTCAGGGGATAAACATTCAGTACTTC
TRBJ2-5 | NA | few | TRBV5-5 | CASSFTEIQETQYF | TGTGCCAGCAGCTTCACAGAGATTCAAGAGACCCAGTACTTC
TRBJ1-1 | NA | NA | TRBV25-1 | CASSGPTGNTEAFF | TGTGCCAGCAGTGGCCCGACAGGGAACACTGAAGCTTTCTTT
TRBJ2-7 | TRBD2 | NA | TRBV5-1 | CASSLSPAGGWEQYF | TGCGCCAGCAGCTTGAGTCCGGCGGGAGGTTGGGAGCAGTACTTC
TRBJ2-1 | TRBD1 | NA | TRBV25-1 | CASTGGTGANEQFF | TGTGCCAGCACTGGAGGGACAGGGGCCAATGAGCAGTTCTTC
TRBJ2-1 | TRBD2 | NA | TRBV7-9 | CASSLEGLAGEQFF | TGTGCCAGCAGCTTAGAGGGGCTAGCGGGTGAGCAGTTCTTC
TRBJ2-7 | NA | few | TRBV30 | CACYKGASSYEQYF | TGTGCCTGTTACAAAGGGGCTAGCTCTTACGAGCAGTACTTC
TRBJ2-7 | TRBD2 | NA | TRBV6-6 | CATQGLAGVYEQYF | TGTGCCACCCAGGGACTAGCGGGAGTCTACGAGCAGTACTTC
TRBJ2-2 | NA | NA | TRBV7-2 | CASSLLGATGELFF | TGTGCCAGCAGCTTATTGGGAGCCACCGGGGAGCTGTTTTTT
TRBJ1-5 | NA | few | TRBV30 | CAYGRVGQPQHF | TGTGCCTACGGCAGGGTGGGACAGCCCCAGCATTTT
TRBJ2-7 | NA | few | TRBV18 | CASSPPASYEQYF | TGTGCCAGCTCACCACCCGCCTCCTACGAGCAGTACTTC
TRBJ2-3 | TRBD2 | NA | TRBV6-6 | CASSRGGRDTDTQYF | TGTGCCAGCAGTAGGGGCGGGAGGGACACAGATACGCAGTATTTT
TRBJ2-7 | TRBD1 | NA | TRBV2 | CASGRDRGPYEQYF | TGTGCCAGCGGCCGGGACAGGGGCCCCTACGAGCAGTACTTC
TRBJ2-3 | TRBD1 | few | TRBV6-1 | CASSEGTGYTDTQYF | TGTGCCAGCAGTGAGGGGACAGGGTACACAGATACGCAGTATTTT
TRBJ1-3 | NA | NA | TRBV30 | CAWSRGTGNTIYF | TGTGCCTGGAGTAGAGGGACTGGAAACACCATATATTTT
TRBJ2-1 | TRBD2 | few | TRBV19 | CASSIGLAGYNEQFF | TGTGCCAGTAGTATCGGACTAGCGGGCTACAATGAGCAGTTCTTC
TRBJ2-2 | NA | few | TRBV5-1 | CASSSQGSTGELFF | TGCGCCAGCAGCTCACAGGGATCCACCGGGGAGCTGTTTTTT
TRBJ1-2 | NA | few | TRBV5-4 | CASSQERDLSYGYTF | TGCGCCAGCAGCCAAGAAAGGGACCTTTCTTATGGCTACACCTTC
TRBJ2-1 | NA | NA | TRBV5-1 | CASSFTLVNEQFF | TGCGCCAGCAGCTTTACGTTGGTCAATGAGCAGTTCTTC
TRBJ2-4 | TRBD2 | NA | TRBV13 | CASSLDRGGPIIQYF | TGTGCCAGCAGCTTAGATCGGGGAGGGCCGATCATTCAGTACTTC
TRBJ1-2 | NA | NA | TRBV7-2 | CASSLDGESYTF | TGTGCCAGCAGCTTGGATGGGGAGTCCTATACCTTC
TRBJ2-7 | NA | few | TRBV7-9 | CASSRTTYEQYF | TGTGCCAGCAGCAGGACTACCTACGAGCAGTACTTC
TRBJ2-5 | NA | NA | TRBV2 | CASNLGGSETQETQYF | TGTGCCAGCAATCTAGGAGGGAGCGAGACTCAGGAGACCCAGTACTTC
TRBJ1-2 | TRBD1 | NA | TRBV6-5 | CASSRQGVANYGYTF | TGTGCCAGCAGTCGACAGGGGGTAGCTAACTATGGCTACACCTTC
TRBJ1-1 | NA | NA | TRBV11-2 | CASREQGRTEAFF | TGTGCCAGCAGGGAACAGGGTCGCACTGAAGCTTTCTTT
TRBJ2-2 | TRBD2 | NA | TRBV30 | CAWTRTSGLTGELFF | TGTGCCTGGACCAGGACTAGCGGACTCACCGGGGAGCTGTTTTTT
TRBJ1-1 | NA | NA | TRBV11-1 | CTSSFRGALGTEAFF | TGTACCAGCAGCTTCCGAGGAGCCCTGGGCACTGAAGCTTTCTTT
TRBJ1-1 | NA | NA | TRBV7-9 | CASRGTGSGRNTEAFF | TGTGCCAGCAGAGGAACCGGGTCCGGTAGGAACACTGAAGCTTTCTTT
TRBJ1-2 | NA | once | TRBV5-4 | CASSSIGEYGYTF | TGTGCCAGCAGCTCTATAGGGGAATATGGCTACACCTTC
TRBJ1-5 | NA | few | TRBV16 | CASSQDGQPQHF | TGTGCCAGCAGCCAAGACGGTCAGCCCCAGCATTTT
TRBJ2-7 | NA | few | TRBV7-9 | CASSFAGSSYEQYF | TGTGCCAGCAGCTTCGCAGGTTCCTCCTACGAGCAGTACTTC